This paragraph reports one T cell receptor beta chain. Its antigen is still unknown. Trimming took 3 bases from V and 2 from J, leaving 8 bases between them. The CDR3 is 15 residues long. Germline loops: CDR1 SGHAT, CDR2 FQNNGV. This entry comes from a study of long-term antiretroviral therapy in people with HIV. Study context: Collection dates of the earliest samples fall about a decade before the 2015 immediate-ART recommendation.

Study-level points and caveats: Unavailable data included ART adherence, viral resistance and therapy changes (switches in treatment).

This was the immunoSEQ v3.0 assay at survey level. 40,000-50,000 T-cell genomes per sample were the sequencing target. This table comes from immunoSEQ multiplex PCR, and its TCRdb copy is limited to in-frame clones, with some not included. The sample has 25,000 to 30,000 clones; 75% to 90% are singletons. The receptor comes from a man in his fifties or sixties with HIV. The input for sequencing was unsorted PBMCs, taken 2.9 years after starting antiretroviral therapy. The V call is TRBV11-2, the J call TRBJ2-6; possibly TRBD1 for D (5 bases). The CDR3 DNA is TGTGCCAGCAGCTTCGACAGTACTGGGGCCAACGTCCTGACTTTC. As protein: CASSFDSTGANVLTF.